This T cell receptor beta chain appears in the sequencing data of a study of chemoradiotherapy in HPV16-positive cancers (dated by TCRdb to 2022 to 2024). With regard to the full study: Using functional T-cell assays on cells from two HPV16-positive patients, the researchers defined candidate HPV-specific T-cell clones and common TCR motifs. The candidate HPV-specific TCRs and motifs were subsequently tracked in TCR repertoires obtained from about 79 patients with HPV-related cancers. Whether T-cell immunity against the HPV oncoproteins E6 and E7 changes during chemoradiotherapy and whether survival is affected by this immunity were examined in the study. What the study reported, not specific to this receptor: In HPV16-positive patients, expansion of HPV-responsive T cells during chemoradiotherapy was associated with improved recurrence-free survival. Expansion of candidate HPV-specific clones and E7-related TCR motifs was observed in the tumor microenvironment during treatment, whereas no such expansion was observed for non-HPV-specific T cells. The survival association was reported for HPV16-positive patients, and the functional definition of HPV-specific T cells was derived from only a couple of HPV16-positive patients.

Concerning this clone itself: No cognate antigen has been identified for it. No quality values exist for individual bases; no much larger clone is one base distant.

Including cysteine and phenylalanine, the CDR3 has 13 amino acids. Just the 39-base CDR3 DNA is kept, in frame starting at base 1. The germline V gene provides CDR1 MNHNS and CDR2 SASEGT. Trimming takes 8 bases from V and 3 bases from J, and the germline ends sit 11 bases apart. The method behind the library was the immunoSEQ multiplex PCR assay. Drawn from immuneACCESS, this table holds only the in-frame rearrangements with V and J called that TCRdb kept. Clones are partly lost; checked studies trace under half to an unresolved V gene and leave the rest unexplained. The sample table contains about 3,000 clones; only one count was recorded for 77% of them. About 6.6% of the sample is held by the ten biggest clonotypes. Because repertoires were sampled repeatedly during chemoradiotherapy, clonal expansion in the tumor microenvironment could be followed.

The sequencing used tumor tissue, collected from a patient who underwent chemoradiotherapy. This sequence originates from a human donor with HPV-associated anogenital cancer. Rearrangement joined TRBV6-1 to TRBJ1-5, with an unclear D gene assignment. The CDR3 protein sequence reads: CASLPPNNQPQHF. The DNA sequence is TGTGCCAGCCTACCACCCAACAATCAGCCCCAGCATTTT.